The T cell receptor (beta chain) under discussion was sequenced for a study of CD8 T cells in Susac syndrome. TCR beta sequencing was performed on blood CD8+ and CD4+ T cells. TEMRA cells were enriched by FACS, and CD4+ and CD8+ T cells were negatively isolated. Germline V gene data show CDR1 as MGHRA and CDR2 as YSYEKL. V gave up 0 bases and J gave up 8 bases, with 14 bases separating them. This CDR3 is 15 amino acids long. With random hexamers, reverse transcription was performed on about 0.5 to 1 ug of RNA. The authors amplified TCR beta CDR3 across 54 Vbeta and 13 Jbeta using immunoSEQ multiplex PCR. MiXCR was run by TCRdb on the immunoSEQ multiplex PCR reads, yielding one entry per CDR3 protein. The profile shows some 220,000 distinct CDR3 sequences, 95% of them singletons.

Sequenced material: CD4+ T cells from PBMCs. The V gene is TRBV4-1, the J gene TRBJ2-1; tentatively, D is TRBD1 or TRBD2 (6 bases each). This sequence was found in a human donor with multiple sclerosis. The chain's CDR3 is CASSQDWGARDEQFF. CDR3 DNA sequence: TGCGCCAGCAGCCAAGATTGGGGGGCTAGGGATGAGCAGTTCTTC.